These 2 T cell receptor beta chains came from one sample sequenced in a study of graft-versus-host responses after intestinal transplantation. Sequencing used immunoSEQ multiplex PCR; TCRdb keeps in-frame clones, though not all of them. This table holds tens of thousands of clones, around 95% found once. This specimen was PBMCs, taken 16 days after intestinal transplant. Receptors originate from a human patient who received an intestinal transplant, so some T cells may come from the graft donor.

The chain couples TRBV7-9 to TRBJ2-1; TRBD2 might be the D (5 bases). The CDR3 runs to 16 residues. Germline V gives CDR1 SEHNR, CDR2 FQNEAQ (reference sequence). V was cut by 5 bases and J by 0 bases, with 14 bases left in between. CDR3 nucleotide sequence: TGTGCCAGCAGCCCAAGCGGATTAAGCTCCTACAATGAGCAGTTCTTC. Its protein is CASSPSGLSSYNEQFF.

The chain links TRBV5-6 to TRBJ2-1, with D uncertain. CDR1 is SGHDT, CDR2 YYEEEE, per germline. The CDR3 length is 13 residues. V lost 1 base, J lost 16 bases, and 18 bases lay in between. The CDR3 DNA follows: TGTGCCAGCAGCTTGTCCAGCCCCACTGTTGATTTCTTC. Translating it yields CASSLSSPTVDFF.